Presented here are 17 T cell receptor beta chains from one specimen sequenced in a study of identical twins. TCRdb fed the 5' RACE reads into MiXCR, producing one record per CDR3 protein. The sample lists about 570,000 distinct CDR3 sequences, more than 9% occurring once. The sample was also reused in another study, on yellow fever vaccine responses in identical twins.

Sequenced input: PBMCs. The receptors come from a woman aged 18-29 years in good health.

This clonotype was recorded at least ten times. The chain has TRBV6-2 or TRBV6-3 and TRBJ2-1; D gene ambiguous. The CDR3 contains 15 residues. The V gene lost 3 bases and the J gene lost 0 bases, with 9 bases spanning the gap. Germline CDR1 reads MNHEY; CDR2 reads SVGEGT. The CDR3 coding sequence is TGTGCCAGCAGTTATACTTGGAGCTCCTACAATGAGCAGTTCTTC. Its translation is CASSYTWSSYNEQFF.

The table lists this clonotype with many counts. V is TRBV12-3 or TRBV12-4 and J is TRBJ2-7; 9 bases are a match to TRBD2. There are 14 residues in the CDR3. Trimming at V came to 4 bases and at J to 6 bases, leaving 7 bases not matched to a gene. CDR3 in DNA: TGTGCCAGCAGTTCCTTAGCGGGAGCAGGCGAGCAGTACTTC. Protein sequence: CASSSLAGAGEQYF.

The CDR3 loop reads CASSFPGLNEQFF. DNA of the CDR3: TGTGCCAGCAGTTTTCCGGGACTCAATGAGCAGTTCTTC. The genes are TRBV6-2 or TRBV6-3 and TRBJ2-1; D possibly corresponds to TRBD2 (6 bases). CDR1 MNHEY and CDR2 SVGEGT come from the germline V gene. The CDR3 extends over 13 amino acids. With 4 bases removed from V and 6 bases from J, the gap between germline ends came to 10 bases.

This clonotype was recorded a few times. V usage is TRBV12-3 or TRBV12-4 and J usage is TRBJ2-3; the match to TRBD1 covers 8 bases. The CDR3 has 16 amino acids. Losses at the gene ends were 6 bases for V and 2 bases for J; bases not matched to a gene: 10. The CDR3 sequence is CASSGGQGQSTDTQYF. CDR3 bases: TGTGCCAGCAGCGGCGGACAGGGCCAATCCACAGATACGCAGTATTTT.

This clonotype was counted only a few times. At one of its ends the junction is not consistent with the germline gene, which may arise from a read error. V is TRBV2 and J is TRBJ2-7, with 7 bases that match TRBD1. CDR1 is SNHLY and CDR2 is FYNNEI in the germline V gene. The CDR3 runs 13 residues. The CDR3 spells CASSDRDSYEQYF. As DNA, the CDR3 is TGTGCCAGTAGTGACAGGGACTCCTACGAGCAGTACTTC.

CDR3 bases: TGTGCCAGCAGCTTATCGGGGGGGACCACAGATACGCAGTATTTT. Encoded protein: CASSLSGGTTDTQYF. The rearrangement uses TRBV7-9 and TRBJ2-3; 8 nucleotides line up with TRBD2. CDR3 size: 15 residues. In germline, CDR1 is SEHNR, CDR2 FQNEAQ (reference sequence). J was trimmed by 2 bases and V by 2 bases; bases with no gene match: 3. The whole variable domain, remainder taken from reference TRBV7-9 and TRBJ2-3, is DTGVSQNPRHKITKRGQNVTFRCDPISEHNRLYWYRQTLGQGPEFLTYFQNEAQLEKSRLLSDRFSAERPKGSFSTLEIQRTEQGDSAMYLCASSLSGGTTDTQYFGPGTRLTVL.

The chain links TRBV20-1 to TRBJ1-5, with 8 bases that match TRBD1. CDR1 and CDR2 (germline): DFQATT, SNEGSKA (reference sequence). CDR3 length equals 13 residues. V shed 5 bases and J 3 bases; nucleotides not matched to a gene: 3. DNA of the CDR3: TGCAGTGCTTACAGGGGGACCAATCAGCCCCAGCATTTT. Translating gives CSAYRGTNQPQHF.

This clonotype was found many times. This chain connects TRBV29-1 to TRBJ2-6, with 8 bases fitting TRBD2. The CDR3 runs to 15 residues. V gave up 3 bases and J gave up 2 bases; unmatched junction bases: 3. CDR1 SQVTM and CDR2 ANQGSEA come from the germline V gene. The DNA for the CDR3 is TGCAGCGTTGAGGGAGCGGGAGCTGGGGCCAACGTCCTGACTTTC. Translation: CSVEGAGAGANVLTF.

The chain joins TRBV19 to TRBJ2-1, with D possibly TRBD2 on 7 matching bases. V lost 0 bases and J lost 8, with 11 bases in between. CDR3 length equals 14 residues. Germline CDR1 reads LNHDA; CDR2 reads SQIVND (reference sequence). The CDR3 loop reads CASSIDWGGDEQFF. CDR3 DNA: TGTGCCAGTAGTATAGATTGGGGGGGCGATGAGCAGTTCTTC.

The sample holds many counts of this clonotype. The chain couples TRBV7-9 to TRBJ2-7; a weak D match, TRBD1 (6 bases). V gave up 5 bases and J gave up 1 base, with 12 bases separating them. Germline CDR1 is SEHNR and CDR2 is FQNEAQ (reference sequence). The CDR3 totals 14 residues. In nucleotides, the CDR3 is TGTGCCAGCAGCCCCTCGACAGGATCCTACGAGCAGTACTTC. It encodes CASSPSTGSYEQYF.

The rearrangement joins TRBV6-5 to TRBJ2-7; D is unclear. This CDR3 region has 14 residues. Per germline, CDR1 MNHEY and CDR2 SVGAGI. V was cut by 2 bases and J by 6 bases, with 14 bases left in between. CDR3 in amino acids: CASSYNGKPGEQYF. The CDR3 nucleotides are TGTGCCAGCAGTTACAATGGGAAGCCCGGCGAGCAGTACTTC.

This clonotype occurred a few times. V is TRBV6-1 and J is TRBJ2-6; D gene unclear. The CDR3 has 13 residues. V was pared by 8 bases and J by 1 base, with 6 bases between. The germline V gene has CDR1 MNHNS and CDR2 SASEGT. CDR3 nucleotide sequence: TGTGCCAGCCTAACATCTGGGGCCAACGTCCTGACTTTC. Its protein is CASLTSGANVLTF.

This clonotype was detected ten times or more. The chain uses TRBV19 and TRBJ2-5, with unresolved D. Germline lookup yields CDR1 LNHDA and CDR2 SQIVND (reference sequence). With 2 bases removed from V and 1 base from J, the gap between germline ends came to 5 bases. The CDR3 is 13 amino acids. The CDR3 DNA reads TGTGCCAGTAGTATAAACACCCAAGAGACCCAGTACTTC. Its translation is CASSINTQETQYF. Combining the CDR3 with reference TRBV19 and TRBJ2-5 gives the whole variable domain DGGITQSPKYLFRKEGQNVTLSCEQNLNHDAMYWYRQDPGQGLRLIYYSQIVNDFQKGDIAEGYSVSREKKESFPLTVTSAQKNPTAFYLCASSINTQETQYFGPGTRLLVL.

This clonotype came up many times. The J gene is TRBJ2-5, the V gene TRBV20-1; 9 bases map to TRBD1. The CDR3 is 16 residues long. The ends lost 2 bases at V and 4 bases at J; junction bases unmatched: 11. Germline CDR1 DFQATT, CDR2 SNEGSKA (reference sequence). The CDR3 nucleotides are TGCAGTGCTAGATCCGGGACAGGGTTCACCTTAGAGACCCAGTACTTC. Its translation is CSARSGTGFTLETQYF.

In this sample, this clonotype turned up many times. The chain combines TRBV14 with TRBJ2-3; D is perhaps TRBD2 (6 bases). V shed 0 bases and J shed 2 bases, with 12 bases lying between them. Looked up from germline, CDR1 is SGHDN and CDR2 is FVKESK. CDR3 length: 16 residues. DNA of the CDR3: TGTGCCAGCAGCCAAGAGACGGGAGCACCCACAGATACGCAGTATTTT. It encodes CASSQETGAPTDTQYF.

This clonotype was recorded a few times. J is TRBJ2-3 and V is TRBV7-2, with 7 bases aligning to TRBD2. Per germline, CDR1 SGHTA and CDR2 FQGNSA. This CDR3 comprises 14 residues. The V gene end was trimmed by 5 bases and the J gene end by 0 bases; junction bases not matched to a gene: 2. CDR3 coding DNA: TGTGCCAGCAGCAGCGGGGTGAGCACAGATACGCAGTATTTT. Translating it yields CASSSGVSTDTQYF.

This clonotype appeared many times. This chain uses TRBV12-3 or TRBV12-4 with TRBJ2-7, with 8 bases matching TRBD2. The CDR3 has 14 residues. J lost 3 bases, V lost 3 bases, and 4 bases had no gene match. CDR3 loop: CASSFPGGGYEQYF. The CDR3 nucleotides are TGTGCCAGCAGTTTCCCCGGGGGGGGCTACGAGCAGTACTTC.